One sample yielded the 23 T cell receptor beta chains listed below, sequenced in a study of regulatory T cells in long-lasting Graves disease. Time point denoted: persistent/refractory GD, antithyroid drugs over 5 years with positive TRAb. PBMCs were the source of the RNA used for TCR sequencing. Assembly of TCR beta libraries relied on iRepertoire HTBI primers together with Arm-PCR of CDR3 regions. TCRdb processed the multiplex PCR reads anew with MiXCR; each CDR3 protein has one entry. The sample holds fewer than 450,000 distinct CDR3 sequences, about a quarter seen once. Specimen: peripheral blood mononuclear cells (PBMCs), collected when the disease was refractory, from a patient treated with antithyroid drugs. Receptors were obtained from a female donor with Graves disease.

The genes are TRBV7-9 and TRBJ2-2; D might be TRBD1 or TRBD2, each matching 5 bases. V was shortened by 6 bases and J by 4 bases, with 18 bases between the two germline ends. CDR3 size: 16 residues. Germline V gene data show CDR1 as SEHNR and CDR2 as FQNEAQ (reference sequence). CDR3 protein: CASRSGTGRTTGELFF. In DNA form, the CDR3 reads TGTGCCAGCAGATCGGGGACGGGACGTACCACCGGGGAGCTGTTTTTT.

This sequence joins TRBV29-1 and TRBJ2-4; D is ambiguous. Germline V gene sequence: CDR1 SQVTM, CDR2 ANQGSEA. Trimming took 5 bases from V and 3 from J, leaving 8 bases between them. The CDR3 contains 12 residues. The CDR3 reads CSVRYSKNIQYF. For the CDR3, the DNA is TGCAGCGTTCGGTACAGCAAAAACATTCAGTACTTC. The full variable domain, rest sourced from reference TRBV29-1 and TRBJ2-4, is SAVISQKPSRDICQRGTSLTIQCQVDSQVTMMFWYRQQPGQSLTLIATANQGSEATYESGFVIDKFPISRPNLTFSTLTVSNMSPEDSSIYLCSVRYSKNIQYFGAGTRLSVL.

V and J are TRBV10-3 and TRBJ1-1; perhaps TRBD1 as D (6 bases). CDR3 length: 15 amino acids. The V gene's germline CDR1 is ENHRY and CDR2 SYGVKD. V dropped 0 bases and J dropped 5 bases, with 13 bases sitting between them. CDR3 loop: CAISESDRKMTEAFF. The CDR3 DNA follows: TGTGCCATCAGTGAGTCCGACAGGAAGATGACTGAAGCTTTCTTT.

The sample holds a few counts of this clonotype. The chain carries TRBV5-1 and TRBJ2-2; possibly TRBD1 for D (5 bases). Germline V gene lookup returns CDR1 SGHRS and CDR2 YFSETQ. The CDR3 contains 14 residues. V was clipped by 4 bases and J by 6 bases, with 13 bases between them. In DNA form, the CDR3 reads TGCGCCAGCAGCGCGAACAGGTTCCCCGGGGAGCTGTTTTTT. It translates to CASSANRFPGELFF. The full variable domain, completed using reference TRBV5-1 and TRBJ2-2, is KAGVTQTPRYLIKTRGQQVTLSCSPISGHRSVSWYQQTPGQGLQFLFEYFSETQRNKGNFPGRFSGRQFSNSRSEMNVSTLELGDSALYLCASSANRFPGELFFGEGSRLTVL.

This clonotype was counted only a few times. The chain couples TRBV29-1 to TRBJ2-7, with D possibly matching TRBD2 (6 bases). This CDR3 comprises 13 residues. The V gene lost 1 base and the J gene lost 0 bases, with 7 bases spanning the gap. CDR1 SQVTM and CDR2 ANQGSEA come from the germline V gene. Here the CDR3 DNA reads TGCAGCGTTGAAGTCGGGAGCTCCTACGAGCAGTACTTC. Its translation: CSVEVGSSYEQYF.

The chain carries TRBV20-1 and TRBJ1-5; no reliable D call. The CDR3 covers 15 residues. Trimming stripped 0 bases from V and 4 bases from J, with 13 bases between. Per germline, CDR1 DFQATT and CDR2 SNEGSKA (reference sequence). In nucleotides, the CDR3 is TGCAGTGCTAGAGATAGCGGCAGCTTAAATCAGCCCCAGCATTTT. Translation: CSARDSGSLNQPQHF.

The chain is built from TRBV28 and TRBJ1-2, with a tentative D call TRBD1 (5 bases). This CDR3 is 15 amino acids long. Per germline, CDR1 MDHEN and CDR2 SYDVKM. The V gene lost 5 bases and the J gene lost 5 bases, with 18 bases spanning the gap. The CDR3 DNA reads as TGTGCCAGCAGTCCTACCAGGGCCACGGAATATGGCTACACCTTC. It codes for CASSPTRATEYGYTF.

This clonotype was seen a handful of times. The chain recombines TRBV28 with TRBJ2-7; possibly TRBD1 for D (5 bases). V lost 3 bases, J lost 3 bases, and 9 bases lay in between. Germline loops: CDR1 MDHEN, CDR2 SYDVKM. This CDR3 is 13 amino acids long. The CDR3 nucleotides read TGTGCCAGCAGTTTTCCTCAGGGCTACGAGCAGTACTTC. It encodes CASSFPQGYEQYF.

There are many counts of this clonotype. The V gene is TRBV25-1, the J gene TRBJ2-6; 10 bases map to TRBD2. This CDR3 spans 20 amino acids. The V gene end was trimmed by 1 base and the J gene end by 1 base; junction bases not matched to a gene: 10. CDR1 and CDR2 (germline): MGHDK, SYGVNS. The DNA of the CDR3 is TGTGCCAGCAGTGAATCTCGGGACAGCGGGAGGGGTTCTGGGGCCAACGTCCTGACTTTC. Protein: CASSESRDSGRGSGANVLTF.

The chain is built from TRBV7-2 and TRBJ1-4, with TRBD1 identical over 8 bases. V dropped 8 bases and J dropped 8; count of bases not matched to a gene: 13. CDR1 is SGHTA, CDR2 FQGNSA, per germline. The CDR3 spans 15 residues. CDR3: CASRRNGQGGEKLFF. The CDR3 DNA follows: TGTGCCAGCCGCCGAAATGGACAGGGAGGGGAAAAACTGTTTTTT. The full variable domain, in which reference TRBV7-2 and TRBJ1-4 provide the parts outside the CDR3, is GAGVSQSPSNKVTEKGKDVELRCDPISGHTALYWYRQSLGQGLEFLIYFQGNSAPDKSGLPSDRFSAERTGGSVSTLTIQRTQQEDSAVYLCASRRNGQGGEKLFFGSGTQLSVL.

Many counts were recorded for this clonotype. The genes are TRBV12-3 or TRBV12-4 and TRBJ1-1; D is possibly TRBD1 (6 bases). V was shortened by 5 bases and J by 4 bases, with 14 bases between the two germline ends. CDR3 length: 14 amino acids. The CDR3 sequence: CASSLQGGRTEAFF. For the CDR3, the DNA is TGTGCCAGCAGTCTACAGGGCGGCCGCACTGAAGCTTTCTTT.

The chain has TRBV5-1 and TRBJ1-2; 8 nucleotides match TRBD1. Trimming took 0 bases from V and 9 from J; bases not matched to a gene: 7. Germline values: CDR1 SGHRS, CDR2 YFSETQ. The CDR3 runs to 14 residues. The CDR3 DNA reads as TGCGCCAGCAGCTTGGCCGGACAGGGCCTGAGCTACACCTTC. It translates to CASSLAGQGLSYTF.

Ten or more counts support this clonotype. The chain couples TRBV20-1 to TRBJ2-5, with TRBD1 as a possible D gene (5 bases). Trimming shortened V by 3 bases and J by 5 bases, and 10 bases separated the two germline ends. The CDR3 contains 12 residues. Germline V gives CDR1 DFQATT, CDR2 SNEGSKA (reference sequence). The CDR3 coding sequence is TGCAGTGCTAGCCCAGGGTTGGAGACCCAGTACTTC. Translation: CSASPGLETQYF.

This clonotype was counted many times. For the CDR3, the DNA is TGTGCCAGCAGTTACGGAGGTTTGGGTGATGTGGGCGAGCAGTACTTC. This codes for CASSYGGLGDVGEQYF. This chain links TRBV6-9 with TRBJ2-7, with D possibly being TRBD2 (5 bases). Trimming removed 3 bases from V and 6 bases from J, with 21 bases in between. The CDR3 contains 16 residues. Germline V CDR1 and CDR2: MNHGY, SVAAGI.

This clonotype has ten or more counts. V and J are TRBV6-1 and TRBJ2-5, with 8 nucleotides matching TRBD1. The V gene's germline CDR1 is MNHNS and CDR2 SASEGT. Unmatched junction bases numbered 10, after V lost 10 bases and J lost 9 bases. The CDR3 contains 12 residues. CDR3 residues: CATRQGSVAQYF. CDR3 nucleotides: TGTGCCACCCGACAGGGGTCGGTGGCCCAGTACTTC.

This clonotype was seen at least ten times. The chain links TRBV6-1 to TRBJ2-5; TRBD1 matches 8 bases. The CDR3 has 18 amino acids. Unmatched junction bases numbered 18, after V lost 7 bases and J lost 2 bases. CDR1 and CDR2 from the germline V gene are MNHNS and SASEGT. CDR3 DNA: TGTGCCAGCACTCTCGAGGGACAGGTCCCTTTTACGCAAGAGACCCAGTACTTC. This translates into CASTLEGQVPFTQETQYF.

This clonotype showed up many times. The rearrangement links TRBV29-1 to TRBJ2-2; no clear D gene. The germline V gene has CDR1 SQVTM and CDR2 ANQGSEA. The CDR3 runs to 13 residues. Deletions cut 4 bases from V and 2 bases from J, with 8 bases between. CDR3 amino acids: CSVGAVNTGELFF. The DNA for the CDR3 is TGCAGCGTTGGTGCAGTTAACACCGGGGAGCTGTTTTTT.

The sample holds a few counts of this clonotype. This chain joins TRBV18 and TRBJ1-2; D gene unclear. Trimming stripped 0 bases from V and 2 bases from J, with 10 bases between. The CDR3 contains 15 residues. CDR1 is KGHSH and CDR2 is LQKENI in the germline V gene. The CDR3 is CASSPPKEFNYGYTF. CDR3 nucleotides: TGTGCCAGCTCACCACCGAAGGAGTTCAACTATGGCTACACCTTC.

This clonotype was detected ten times or more. This sequence joins TRBV20-1 and TRBJ2-5, with 13 bases matching TRBD2. This CDR3 comprises 16 residues. V trimming: 1 base; J trimming: 5 bases; junction bases outside the gene matches: 7. Looked up from germline, CDR1 is DFQATT and CDR2 is SNEGSKA (reference sequence). CDR3 sequence (DNA): TGCAGTGCTAGAGGGACTAGCGGGAGCCGTAGGGAGACCCAGTACTTC. Protein sequence: CSARGTSGSRRETQYF.

This clonotype was counted ten times or more. The chain uses TRBV28 and TRBJ2-6; TRBD1 or TRBD2 may be the D gene (5 bases each). V gave up 0 bases and J gave up 0 bases, with 12 bases separating them. Germline-derived CDR1 and CDR2 are MDHEN and SYDVKM. The CDR3 runs 18 residues. The CDR3 loop is CASSLWGTANSGANVLTF. CDR3 DNA sequence: TGTGCCAGCAGTTTATGGGGGACGGCTAACTCTGGGGCCAACGTCCTGACTTTC.

The chain links TRBV6-1 to TRBJ2-2; maybe TRBD1 (5 bases). Germline CDR1 and CDR2: MNHNS and SASEGT. Trimming pared 7 bases from V and 5 bases from J, leaving 14 bases between. CDR3 length equals 14 residues. CDR3: CASNSGAWTGELFF. DNA of the CDR3: TGTGCCAGCAATTCTGGGGCGTGGACCGGGGAGCTGTTTTTT.

This clonotype was found once. This may arise from a read error, as a much more abundant clone is one base away. The rearrangement uses TRBV30 and TRBJ2-7; no clear D. Germline V gives CDR1 GTSNPN, CDR2 SVGIG (reference sequence). The CDR3 covers 13 residues. CDR3 loop: CARSPSQTYEQYF. In DNA form, the CDR3 reads TGTGCCAGGAGTCCCAGTCAAACCTACGAGCAGTACTTC.

This rearrangement joins TRBV29-1 to TRBJ1-2, with D perhaps matching TRBD1 (6 bases). Trimming pared 5 bases from V and 6 bases from J, leaving 19 bases between. There are 14 residues in the CDR3. CDR1 is SQVTM and CDR2 is ANQGSEA in the germline V gene. The CDR3 DNA reads TGCAGCGTTAGGGCCGGGGGCTTGACGGATGGCTACACCTTC. Translation: CSVRAGGLTDGYTF.